The 15 T cell receptor beta chains reported below all come from one sample, sequenced in a study of control samples from healthy donors and cancer patients. Produced via immunoSEQ multiplex PCR; TCRdb's table is partial and in-frame only. The table shows about 170,000 clones, with over 85% occurring only once. The sample comprised blood. The receptors come from a woman between 55 and 75 years old in good health.

CDR3 in amino acids: CASSQDFGTGRPTQHF. For the CDR3, the DNA is TGCGCCAGCAGCCAAGATTTTGGGACAGGCCGCCCGACCCAGCATTTT. This sequence joins TRBV4-1 and TRBJ1-5, with 8 bases that match TRBD1. The CDR3 runs to 16 residues. Trimming took 0 bases from V and 11 from J; bases not matched to a gene: 12. Germline CDR1 MGHRA, CDR2 YSYEKL.

The chain links TRBV7-8 to TRBJ1-3, with D perhaps matching TRBD1 (6 bases). Germline assignment: CDR1 SGHVS and CDR2 FQNEAQ. With 3 bases removed from V and 2 bases from J, the gap between germline ends came to 14 bases. The CDR3 length is 16 residues. This chain's CDR3 is CASSFNNRDPGNTIYF. CDR3 DNA sequence: TGTGCCAGCAGCTTTAACAACAGGGATCCTGGAAACACCATATATTTT.

This clone has only one observation. The gene calls are TRBV6-5 and TRBJ1-6, with D possibly matching TRBD1 (5 bases). Trimming pared 8 bases from V and 6 bases from J, leaving 8 bases between. Germline V CDR1 and CDR2: MNHEY, SVGAGI. The CDR3 extends over 12 amino acids. This CDR3 is CASGGGNSPLHF. For the CDR3, the DNA is TGTGCCAGCGGCGGGGGTAATTCACCCCTCCACTTT.

This clone was observed a single time. The chain joins TRBV6-5 to TRBJ2-2; D possibly matches TRBD1 or TRBD2 (5 bases each). Trimming cost V 5 bases and J 7 bases, with 14 bases left between them. The CDR3 runs to 14 residues. Germline CDR1 is MNHEY and CDR2 is SVGAGI. The CDR3 loop reads CASSLDRGGGELFF. The CDR3, as DNA: TGTGCCAGCAGTCTTGACCGTGGGGGCGGGGAGCTGTTTTTT.

The rearrangement joins TRBV2 to TRBJ1-4; no clear D. V was shortened by 5 bases and J by 6 bases, with 13 bases between the two germline ends. Germline V lookup: CDR1 SNHLY, CDR2 FYNNEI. The CDR3 consists of 14 residues. CDR3 in amino acids: CASSRSVVDEKLFF. CDR3 DNA sequence: TGTGCCAGCAGTAGGTCCGTCGTGGATGAAAAACTGTTTTTT.

This clone was detected once. The CDR3 DNA is TGTGCCAGCAGCGCTAAGGGAGGGTCCGAGCAGTACTTC. Protein product: CASSAKGGSEQYF. V is TRBV11-3 and J is TRBJ2-7, with TRBD2 matching over 7 bases. The CDR3 extends over 13 amino acids. Germline CDR1 SGHNT, CDR2 YENEEA. The V gene end was trimmed by 5 bases and the J gene end by 6 bases; junction bases not matched to a gene: 7.

V gene TRBV3-1 (or the pseudogene TRBV3-2) combines with J gene TRBJ1-3; D is uncertain. Germline CDR1 is LGHDT and CDR2 is YNNKEL (reference sequence). Trimming shortened V by 5 bases and J by 7 bases, and 9 bases separated the two germline ends. The CDR3 sequence is 12 residues long. The CDR3 spells CASSSVPNTIYF. The CDR3 DNA reads as TGTGCCAGCAGCTCGGTACCCAACACCATATATTTT.

This clone was counted only a few times. The gene calls are TRBV7-9 and TRBJ2-7; a weak D match, TRBD1 (5 bases). V lost 0 bases to trimming and J lost 1 base, with 10 bases between them. The CDR3 runs 15 residues. Germline V gives CDR1 SEHNR, CDR2 FQNEAQ (reference sequence). The CDR3 bases are TGTGCCAGCAGCTTAGCTCCTCAGGGATCCTACGAGCAGTACTTC. Translated: CASSLAPQGSYEQYF.

CDR3: CASSLQGVEKLFF. The CDR3 region has the DNA TGTGCCAGCAGCCTACAAGGGGTTGAAAAACTGTTTTTT. The genes are TRBV3-1 (or the pseudogene TRBV3-2) and TRBJ1-4, with a weak D call TRBD1 (5 bases). V shed 4 bases and J shed 7 bases, with 10 bases lying between them. The germline V gene has CDR1 LGHDT and CDR2 YNNKEL (reference sequence). This CDR3 comprises 13 residues.

The genes are TRBV7-9 and TRBJ1-2; D is undetermined. Germline CDR1 SEHNR, CDR2 FQNEAQ (reference sequence). The CDR3 runs 12 residues. Between the trimmed V and J ends, which lost 5 bases and 4 bases, there was a span of 8 bases. The CDR3 sequence: CASSPAGYGYTF. The CDR3 nucleotides read TGTGCCAGCAGCCCAGCAGGCTATGGCTACACCTTC.

The table lists this clone with a count of one. This rearrangement joins TRBV24-1 to TRBJ2-1, with 9 bases matching TRBD2. With V trimmed by 8 bases and J by 5 bases, 3 bases remained unmatched. Germline lookup yields CDR1 KGHDR and CDR2 SFDVKD. This CDR3 is 13 amino acids long. The CDR3 sequence is CATKASGDNEQFF. CDR3 coding DNA: TGTGCCACCAAGGCTAGCGGGGACAATGAGCAGTTCTTC.

This rearrangement joins TRBV6-5 to TRBJ1-4; maybe TRBD1 (6 bases). The CDR3 covers 16 residues. V lost 0 bases, J lost 4 bases, and 12 bases lay in between. Germline values: CDR1 MNHEY, CDR2 SVGAGI. In nucleotides, the CDR3 is TGTGCCAGCAGTTACTCGAAGGGGGAATATAATGAAAAACTGTTTTTT. The encoded protein is CASSYSKGEYNEKLFF.

V usage is TRBV7-2 and J usage is TRBJ2-4; possible D gene TRBD1, 6 bases. The length of the CDR3 is 16 residues. V dropped 1 base and J dropped 2 bases, with 12 bases sitting between them. Germline CDR1 SGHTA, CDR2 FQGNSA. The CDR3 loop is CASSLVLGASKNIQYF. CDR3 DNA sequence: TGTGCCAGCAGCTTAGTTCTGGGGGCATCCAAAAACATTCAGTACTTC.

The table lists this clone with a few counts. The J gene is TRBJ2-1, the V gene TRBV2; 14 bases are a match to TRBD2. The length of the CDR3 is 17 residues. J was trimmed by 1 base and V by 6 bases; bases with no gene match: 5. Germline V gene lookup returns CDR1 SNHLY and CDR2 FYNNEI. This CDR3 is CASRKTSGGDSYNEQFF. CDR3 nucleotides: TGTGCCAGCAGGAAGACTAGCGGGGGGGATTCCTACAATGAGCAGTTCTTC.

V and J are TRBV19 and TRBJ1-1; D gene unclear. CDR3 length equals 14 residues. Germline V lookup: CDR1 LNHDA, CDR2 SQIVND (reference sequence). V was shortened by 3 bases and J by 0 bases, with 8 bases between the two germline ends. CDR3 in DNA: TGTGCCAGTAGTATTGTTGATATGAACACTGAAGCTTTCTTT. This gives the protein CASSIVDMNTEAFF.